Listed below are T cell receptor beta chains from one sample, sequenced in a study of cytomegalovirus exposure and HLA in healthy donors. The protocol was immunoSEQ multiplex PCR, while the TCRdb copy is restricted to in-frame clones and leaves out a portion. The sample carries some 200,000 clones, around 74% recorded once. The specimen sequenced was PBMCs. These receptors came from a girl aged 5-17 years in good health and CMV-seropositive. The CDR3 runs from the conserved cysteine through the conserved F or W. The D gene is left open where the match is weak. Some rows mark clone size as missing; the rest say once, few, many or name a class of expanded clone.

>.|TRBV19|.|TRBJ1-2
CASSSGDKNYGYTF
TGTGCCAGTAGTTCCGGGGACAAAAACTATGGCTACACCTTC
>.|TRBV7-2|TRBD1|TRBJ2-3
CASSFAGTVGTDTQYF
TGTGCCAGCAGCTTCGCCGGGACAGTAGGCACAGATACGCAGTATTTT
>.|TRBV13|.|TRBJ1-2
CASTPGGGRGYGYTF
TGTGCCAGCACCCCCGGCGGGGGGCGGGGCTATGGCTACACCTTC
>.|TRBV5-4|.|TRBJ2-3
CASSRTTSGSTDTQYF
TGTGCCAGCAGCCGAACGACGAGCGGTAGCACAGATACGCAGTATTTT
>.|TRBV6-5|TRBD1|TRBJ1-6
CASSTTGGGNSPLHF
TGTGCCAGCAGTACGACAGGGGGCGGGAATTCACCCCTCCACTTT
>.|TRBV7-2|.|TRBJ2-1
CASSLARYNEQFF
TGTGCCAGCAGCTTAGCGCGGTACAATGAGCAGTTCTTC
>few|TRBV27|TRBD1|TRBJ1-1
CASSLSGTGVGTEAFF
TGTGCCAGCAGTTTATCGGGGACAGGGGTAGGAACTGAAGCTTTCTTT
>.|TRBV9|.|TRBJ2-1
CASSEGGGASYNEQFF
TGTGCCAGCAGTGAGGGAGGCGGGGCAAGCTACAATGAGCAGTTCTTC
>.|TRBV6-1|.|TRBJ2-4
CASREGSQSIQYF
TGTGCCAGCAGGGAGGGCTCCCAGAGCATTCAGTACTTC
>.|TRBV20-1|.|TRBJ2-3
CSASGSDTQYF
TGCAGTGCTAGTGGTAGCGATACGCAGTATTTT
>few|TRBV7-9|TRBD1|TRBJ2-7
CASSSTRDRVMDEQYF
TGTGCCAGCAGCTCCACCCGGGACAGGGTGATGGACGAGCAGTACTTC